These 12 T cell receptor beta chains were sequenced from one sample in a study of blood T cell repertoires in COVID-19. Sequencing was performed with immunoSEQ multiplex PCR; in TCRdb, only in-frame clones are kept and a portion is missing. The sample contains roughly 300,000 clones, 87% of which appear only once. The material sequenced was peripheral blood. These TCRs come from a woman aged 45-65 years who had recovered from COVID-19.

Comments on this clone: In the same sample, other DNA sequences code for this CDR3. The J gene is TRBJ2-7, the V gene TRBV6-5; D is unresolved. Trimming pared 2 bases from V and 4 bases from J, leaving 9 bases between. The CDR3 is made up of 13 amino acids. CDR1 and CDR2 from the germline V gene are MNHEY and SVGAGI. The DNA for the CDR3 is TGTGCCAGCAGTTACCCAGGATCTTACGAGCAGTACTTC. It yields the protein CASSYPGSYEQYF.

The V call is TRBV9, the J call TRBJ2-3, with D unclear. The germline gives CDR1 SGDLS, CDR2 YYNGEE. V lost 5 bases, J lost 1 base, and 5 bases lay in between. The CDR3 spans 12 residues. The CDR3 DNA is TGTGCCAGCAGGGGCGGCACAGATACGCAGTATTTT. Protein product: CASRGGTDTQYF. The variable domain in full, with the rest retrieved from reference TRBV9 and TRBJ2-3, is DSGVTQTPKHLITATGQRVTLRCSPRSGDLSVYWYQQSLDQGLQFLIQYYNGEERAKGNILERFSAQQFPDLHSELNLSSLELGDSALYFCASRGGTDTQYFGPGTRLTVL.

The chain recombines TRBV3-1 (or the pseudogene TRBV3-2) with TRBJ1-1, with D perhaps TRBD1 (5 bases). This CDR3 is built from 14 residues. Trimming took off 0 bases at V and 7 bases at J, with 12 bases between the two ends. Germline V CDR1 and CDR2: LGHDT, YNNKEL (reference sequence). CDR3 DNA sequence: TGTGCCAGCAGCCAAGATCGGCAGGGCCGTGAAGCTTTCTTT. This sequence encodes CASSQDRQGREAFF.

The gene calls are TRBV19 and TRBJ2-2; no clear D gene. The V end lost 3 bases, the J end lost 3 bases, and 11 bases lay between the germline ends. This CDR3 comprises 15 residues. Germline assignment: CDR1 LNHDA and CDR2 SQIVND (reference sequence). The CDR3 spells CASSMPGRDTGELFF. CDR3 bases: TGTGCCAGTAGTATGCCTGGGCGTGACACCGGGGAGCTGTTTTTT.

The rearrangement links TRBV19 to TRBJ1-1; D possibly corresponds to TRBD1 (6 bases). V was trimmed by 4 bases and J by 0 bases, leaving 12 bases between them. CDR3 size: 15 residues. Germline V lookup: CDR1 LNHDA, CDR2 SQIVND (reference sequence). The CDR3 reads CASSTGEEVNTEAFF. Here the CDR3 DNA reads TGTGCCAGTAGTACAGGGGAAGAAGTGAACACTGAAGCTTTCTTT.

The chain carries TRBV30 and TRBJ1-2; 8 nucleotides align to TRBD1. This CDR3 comprises 11 residues. CDR1 GTSNPN and CDR2 SVGIG come from the germline V gene (reference sequence). Trimming cost V 5 bases and J 4 bases; bases outside gene matches: 0. The chain's CDR3 is CAWGQGYGYTF. The CDR3, as DNA: TGTGCCTGGGGACAGGGCTATGGCTACACCTTC.

V and J are TRBV30 and TRBJ1-2; possible D gene TRBD1, 6 bases. The CDR3 is 13 amino acids. In germline, CDR1 is GTSNPN, CDR2 SVGIG (reference sequence). V lost 3 bases, J lost 5 bases, and 13 bases lay in between. This CDR3 is CAWSAQGGYGYTF. The CDR3 DNA is TGTGCCTGGAGCGCACAGGGAGGGTATGGCTACACCTTC.

The chain is built from TRBV9 and TRBJ1-5, with D possibly matching TRBD1 (5 bases). Germline-derived CDR1 and CDR2 are SGDLS and YYNGEE. V lost 0 bases and J lost 7, with 11 bases in between. The CDR3 has 14 residues. The CDR3 DNA sequence: TGTGCCAGCAGCGTAGATCCAGGGCGCCAGCCCCAGCATTTT. The encoded protein is CASSVDPGRQPQHF.

The V gene is TRBV9, the J gene TRBJ2-2; 11 bases fit TRBD2. With V trimmed by 1 base and J by 3 bases, 8 bases remained unmatched. CDR1 and CDR2 (germline): SGDLS, YYNGEE. This CDR3 comprises 18 residues. The DNA for the CDR3 is TGTGCCAGCAGCGTACCTAGCGGGGGGCGAGGTTACACCGGGGAGCTGTTTTTT. This encodes CASSVPSGGRGYTGELFF.

J is TRBJ1-1 and V is TRBV29-1, with D maybe TRBD1 (6 bases). Trimming pared 7 bases from V and 1 base from J, leaving 13 bases between. Germline lookup yields CDR1 SQVTM and CDR2 ANQGSEA. This CDR3 spans 13 amino acids. CDR3 nucleotides: TGCAGCGCGACGACAGGTGGGAACACTGAAGCTTTCTTT. Translating gives CSATTGGNTEAFF.

The chain is built from TRBV11-2 and TRBJ1-2, with D hard to call. The CDR3 runs to 14 residues. Germline CDR1 and CDR2: SGHAT and FQNNGV. Trimming pared 1 base from V and 5 bases from J, leaving 11 bases between. This CDR3 is CASSLAATVYGYTF. The CDR3 DNA sequence: TGTGCCAGCAGCTTAGCGGCGACTGTATATGGCTACACCTTC.

The chain employs TRBV24-1 and TRBJ2-5; TRBD2 is a possible D gene (5 bases). Trimming left V 9 bases short and J 7 bases short, with 17 bases between. The length of the CDR3 is 13 residues. The V gene's germline CDR1 is KGHDR and CDR2 SFDVKD. The chain's CDR3 is CATPGNSDGTQYF. The CDR3 coding sequence is TGTGCCACCCCGGGAAACTCTGATGGGACCCAGTACTTC.